This TCR beta chain emerged from a study of cytomegalovirus exposure and HLA in healthy donors. Overall study context: In an early release, HLA-typed donors contributed 90 million or so unique TCR sequences.

PCR employed 60 Vbeta and 13 Jbeta primers. Generated by immunoSEQ multiplex PCR, the TCRdb table keeps only in-frame clones and is missing some. The sample lists around 110,000 clones; around 70% were seen once. Overall study results and limits: There were reportedly fewer N-insertions in an Asian-associated ancestry cluster than the roughly 670-donor mean, in a later analysis. Across donors, most TCRs were seen rarely, yet some public ones were widespread. Segments of the TCR beta V type were, in most cases, productive about 90% or about 30% of the time in an earlier analysis.

Worth noting for this clone: The antigen remains undetermined.

The CDR3 loop spans 13 amino acids. Germline loops: CDR1 GTSNPN, CDR2 SVGIG (reference sequence). Trimming stripped 2 bases from V and 0 bases from J, with 7 bases between. Sequencing input: PBMCs. The source is a man in his thirties or forties in good health and CMV-seropositive. The rearrangement joins TRBV30 to TRBJ1-1, with D possibly matching TRBD1 (5 bases). In nucleotides, the CDR3 is TGTGCCTGGAGTTCACAGGTGAACACTGAAGCTTTCTTT. Translating it yields CAWSSQVNTEAFF.